The clone carrying this TCR beta chain was seen a handful of times. The data originate from a study of cytomegalovirus exposure and HLA in healthy donors. Germline V CDR1 and CDR2: SGHRS, YFSETQ. The V gene lost 3 bases and the J gene lost 10 bases, with 16 bases spanning the gap. The CDR3 has 13 residues. Primers: 60 Vbeta forward and 13 Jbeta reverse. The table came from immunoSEQ multiplex PCR; TCRdb's copy has only in-frame clones and leaves some out. The profile covers some 100,000 clones, with under 80% appearing a single time and over 3.5% taken by the ten largest. The sample consisted of PBMCs. The rearrangement joins TRBV5-1 to TRBJ1-1; tentative D call: TRBD1 (6 bases). This clonotype was obtained from a woman aged 45-65 years in good health and CMV-seropositive. CDR3 coding DNA: TGCGCCAGCAGCTCTGGGACGGGGGGCATAGCTTTCTTT. Translating gives CASSSGTGGIAFF. The whole variable domain, filled in from reference TRBV5-1 and TRBJ1-1, reads KAGVTQTPRYLIKTRGQQVTLSCSPISGHRSVSWYQQTPGQGLQFLFEYFSETQRNKGNFPGRFSGRQFSNSRSEMNVSTLELGDSALYLCASSSGTGGIAFFGQGTRLTVV.